This record covers a single TCR beta chain. The antigen remains unidentified. Isolating CD4+ T cells followed ten to eleven days of culture. This record belongs to a study of vaccination effects on CD4 cells after COVID-19. There are 14 residues in the CDR3. V shed 5 bases and J 3 bases; nucleotides not matched to a gene: 6. Germline CDR1 is LGHDT and CDR2 is YNNKEL (reference sequence). TCRdb's table, derived via immunoSEQ multiplex PCR, lists solely in-frame clones and lacks some. The top ten hold 9.5% to 11% of the sample, which has 20,000 to 25,000 clones, roughly 73% seen once. This chain joins TRBV3-1 (or the pseudogene TRBV3-2) and TRBJ1-1; TRBD1 matches at 7 bases. Source: CD4+ T cells from PBMCs cultured without peptide, taken before COVID-19 vaccination. The receptor's source is a human donor who received a COVID-19 vaccine. For the CDR3, the DNA is TGTGCCAGCAGCACCTCGACAGGGTACACTGAAGCTTTCTTT. Amino acid sequence: CASSTSTGYTEAFF.